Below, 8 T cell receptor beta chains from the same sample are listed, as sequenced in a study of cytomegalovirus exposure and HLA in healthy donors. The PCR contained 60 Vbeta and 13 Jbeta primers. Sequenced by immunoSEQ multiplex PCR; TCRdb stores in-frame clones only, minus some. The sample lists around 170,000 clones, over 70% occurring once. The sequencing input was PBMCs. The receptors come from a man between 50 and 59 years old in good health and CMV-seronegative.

CDR3 sequence (DNA): TGTGCCAGCAGTCCTAGGACATCTACCTACGAGCAGTACTTC. It codes for CASSPRTSTYEQYF. This chain uses TRBV2 with TRBJ2-7; D is possibly TRBD1 (5 bases). The V gene lost 5 bases and the J gene lost 2 bases, with 13 bases spanning the gap. This CDR3 is built from 14 residues. Germline-derived CDR1 and CDR2 are SNHLY and FYNNEI.

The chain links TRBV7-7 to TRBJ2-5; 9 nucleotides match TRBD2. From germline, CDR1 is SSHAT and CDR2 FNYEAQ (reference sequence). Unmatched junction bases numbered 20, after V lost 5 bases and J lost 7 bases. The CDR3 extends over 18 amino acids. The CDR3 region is CASSQKSFGGGGTGTQYF. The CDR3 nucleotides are TGTGCCAGCAGCCAAAAGAGCTTCGGCGGGGGGGGGACCGGGACCCAGTACTTC.

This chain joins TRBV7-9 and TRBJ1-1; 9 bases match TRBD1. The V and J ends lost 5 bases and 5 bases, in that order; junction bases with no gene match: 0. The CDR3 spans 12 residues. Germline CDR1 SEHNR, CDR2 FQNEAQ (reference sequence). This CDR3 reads CASSGQGTEAFF. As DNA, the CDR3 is TGTGCCAGCAGCGGACAGGGGACTGAAGCTTTCTTT.

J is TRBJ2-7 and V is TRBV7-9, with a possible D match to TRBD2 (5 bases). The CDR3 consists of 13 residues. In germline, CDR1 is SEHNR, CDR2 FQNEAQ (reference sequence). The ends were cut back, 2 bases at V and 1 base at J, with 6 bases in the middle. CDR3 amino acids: CASSLSGSYEQYF. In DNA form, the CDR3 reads TGTGCCAGCAGCTTATCGGGATCCTACGAGCAGTACTTC.

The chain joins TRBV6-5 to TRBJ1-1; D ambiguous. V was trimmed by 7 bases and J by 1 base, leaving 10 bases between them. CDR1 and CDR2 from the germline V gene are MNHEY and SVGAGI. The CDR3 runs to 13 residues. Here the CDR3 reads CASTRLANTEAFF. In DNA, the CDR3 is TGTGCCAGCACCAGACTCGCGAACACTGAAGCTTTCTTT.

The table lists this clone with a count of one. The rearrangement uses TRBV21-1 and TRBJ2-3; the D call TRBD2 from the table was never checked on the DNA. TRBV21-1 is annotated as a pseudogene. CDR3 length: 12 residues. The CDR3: CASSTGTDTQYF. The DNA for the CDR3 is TGTGCCAGCAGCACCGGCACAGATACGCAGTATTTT.

The CDR3 DNA follows: TGTGCCAGCAGCAGATACAGGGCAGATACGCAGTATTTT. Its protein is CASSRYRADTQYF. The V call is TRBV7-3, the J call TRBJ2-3, with D tentatively TRBD1 (6 bases). The CDR3 is 13 amino acids. Germline CDR1 is SGHTA and CDR2 is FQGTGA. V shed 5 bases and J shed 4 bases, with 10 bases lying between them.

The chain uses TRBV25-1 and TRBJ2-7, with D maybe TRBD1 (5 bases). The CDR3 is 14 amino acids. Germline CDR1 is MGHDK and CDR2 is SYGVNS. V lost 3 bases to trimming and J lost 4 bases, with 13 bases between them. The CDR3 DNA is TGTGCCAGCAGTGACCGACAGAGCCGATACGAGCAGTACTTC. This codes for CASSDRQSRYEQYF.